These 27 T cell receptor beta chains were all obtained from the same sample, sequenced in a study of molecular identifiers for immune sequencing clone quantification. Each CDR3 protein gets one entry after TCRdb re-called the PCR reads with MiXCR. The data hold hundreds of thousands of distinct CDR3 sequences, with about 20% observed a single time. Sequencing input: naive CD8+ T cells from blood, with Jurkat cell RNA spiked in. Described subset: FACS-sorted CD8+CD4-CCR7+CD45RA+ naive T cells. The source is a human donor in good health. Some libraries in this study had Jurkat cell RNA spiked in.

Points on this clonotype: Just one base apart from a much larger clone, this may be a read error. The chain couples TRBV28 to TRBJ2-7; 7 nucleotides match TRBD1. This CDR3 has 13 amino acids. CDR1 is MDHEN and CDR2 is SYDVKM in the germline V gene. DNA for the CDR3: TGTACCAGCAGTTCTGACAGGGCCTACGAGCAGTACTTC. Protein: CTSSSDRAYEQYF.

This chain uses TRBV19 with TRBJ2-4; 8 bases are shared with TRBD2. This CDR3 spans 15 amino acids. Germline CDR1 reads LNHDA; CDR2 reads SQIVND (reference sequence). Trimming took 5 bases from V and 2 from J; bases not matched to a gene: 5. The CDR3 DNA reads TGTGCCAGTAGTTTAGGCGGGAGGTCCAAAAACATTCAGTACTTC. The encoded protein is CASSLGGRSKNIQYF.

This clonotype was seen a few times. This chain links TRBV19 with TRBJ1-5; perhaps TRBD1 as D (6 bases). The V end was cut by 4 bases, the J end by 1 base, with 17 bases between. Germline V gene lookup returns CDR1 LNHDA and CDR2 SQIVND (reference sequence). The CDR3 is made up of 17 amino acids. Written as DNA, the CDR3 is TGTGCCAGTAGTACGCAGGGACACTATGGCAGCAATCAGCCCCAGCATTTT. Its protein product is CASSTQGHYGSNQPQHF.

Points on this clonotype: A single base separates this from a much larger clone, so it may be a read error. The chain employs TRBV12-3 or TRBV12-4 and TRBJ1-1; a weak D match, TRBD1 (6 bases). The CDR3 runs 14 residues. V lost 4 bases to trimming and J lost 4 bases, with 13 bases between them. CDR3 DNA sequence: TGTGCCAGCAGTTCCTGCAGGGGTGCCACTGAAGCTTTCTTT. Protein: CASSSCRGATEAFF.

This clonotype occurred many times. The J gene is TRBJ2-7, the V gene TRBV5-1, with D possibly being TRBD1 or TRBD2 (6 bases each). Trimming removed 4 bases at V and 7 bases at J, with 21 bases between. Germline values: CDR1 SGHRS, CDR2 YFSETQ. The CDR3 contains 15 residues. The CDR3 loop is CASSPNAGGGNEQYF. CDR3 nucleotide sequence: TGCGCCAGCAGCCCTAATGCCGGGGGCGGGAATGAGCAGTACTTC.

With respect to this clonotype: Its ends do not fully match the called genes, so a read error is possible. CDR3 DNA sequence: TGTGCCGGCAGCTTAGGGAGAGGGAACTATGGCTACACCTTC. This sequence encodes CAGSLGRGNYGYTF. This rearrangement joins TRBV11-2 to TRBJ1-2; no clear D. CDR1 SGHAT and CDR2 FQNNGV come from the germline V gene. The CDR3 loop spans 14 amino acids.

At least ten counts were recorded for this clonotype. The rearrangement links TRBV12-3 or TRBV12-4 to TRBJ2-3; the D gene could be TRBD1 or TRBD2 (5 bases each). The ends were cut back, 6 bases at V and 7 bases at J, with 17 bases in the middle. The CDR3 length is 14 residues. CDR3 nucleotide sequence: TGTGCCAGCAGAAGGGGCCCCGGACTTAATACGCAGTATTTT. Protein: CASRRGPGLNTQYF.

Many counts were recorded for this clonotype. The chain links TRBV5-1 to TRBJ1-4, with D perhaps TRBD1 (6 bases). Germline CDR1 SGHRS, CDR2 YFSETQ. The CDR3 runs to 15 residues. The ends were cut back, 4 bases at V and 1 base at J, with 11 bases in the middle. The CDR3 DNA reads TGCGCCAGCAGCCCAGGGGAGCTAACTAATGAAAAACTGTTTTTT. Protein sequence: CASSPGELTNEKLFF. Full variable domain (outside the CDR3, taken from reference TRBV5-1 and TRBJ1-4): KAGVTQTPRYLIKTRGQQVTLSCSPISGHRSVSWYQQTPGQGLQFLFEYFSETQRNKGNFPGRFSGRQFSNSRSEMNVSTLELGDSALYLCASSPGELTNEKLFFGSGTQLSVL.

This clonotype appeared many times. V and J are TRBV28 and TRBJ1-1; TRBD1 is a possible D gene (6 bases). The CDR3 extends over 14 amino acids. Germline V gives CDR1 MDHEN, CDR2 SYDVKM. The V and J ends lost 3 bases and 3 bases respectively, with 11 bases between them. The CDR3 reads CASSFPQGYTEAFF. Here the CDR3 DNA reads TGTGCCAGCAGTTTCCCCCAGGGGTACACTGAAGCTTTCTTT.

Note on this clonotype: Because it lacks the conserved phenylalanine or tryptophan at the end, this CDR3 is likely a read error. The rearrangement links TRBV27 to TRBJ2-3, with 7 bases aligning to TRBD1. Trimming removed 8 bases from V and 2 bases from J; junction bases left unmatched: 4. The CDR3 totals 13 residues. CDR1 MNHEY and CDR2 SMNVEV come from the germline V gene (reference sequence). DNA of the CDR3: TGTGCCAGCCGACAGGGCAACACAGATACGCAGTATCTT. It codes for CASRQGNTDTQYL.

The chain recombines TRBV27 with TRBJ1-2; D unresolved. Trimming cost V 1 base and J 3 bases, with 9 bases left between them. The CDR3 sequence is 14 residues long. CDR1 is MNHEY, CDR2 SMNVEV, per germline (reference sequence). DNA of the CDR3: TGTGCCAGCAGTTTATTGGGCACAGACTATGGCTACACCTTC. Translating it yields CASSLLGTDYGYTF.

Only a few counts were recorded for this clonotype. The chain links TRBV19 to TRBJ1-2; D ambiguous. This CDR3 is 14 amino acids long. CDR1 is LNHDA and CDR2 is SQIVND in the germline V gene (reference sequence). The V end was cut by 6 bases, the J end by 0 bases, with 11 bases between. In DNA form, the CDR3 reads TGTGCCAGTAGAGCAGCGATAGCTAACTATGGCTACACCTTC. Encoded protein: CASRAAIANYGYTF.

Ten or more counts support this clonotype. Here the CDR3 reads CASSQDRGTGANTEAFF. In nucleotides, the CDR3 is TGCGCCAGCAGCCAAGATCGGGGGACAGGGGCGAACACTGAAGCTTTCTTT. The chain combines TRBV4-3 with TRBJ1-1, with 10 bases matching TRBD1. This CDR3 comprises 17 residues. V dropped 0 bases and J dropped 1; count of bases not matched to a gene: 5. CDR1 LGHNA and CDR2 YSLEER come from the germline V gene.

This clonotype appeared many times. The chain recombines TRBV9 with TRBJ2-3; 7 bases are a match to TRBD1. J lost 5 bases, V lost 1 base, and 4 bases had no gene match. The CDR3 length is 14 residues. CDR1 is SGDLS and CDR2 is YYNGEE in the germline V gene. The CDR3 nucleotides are TGTGCCAGCAGCGTATTCACAGGGGTAGATACGCAGTATTTT. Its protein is CASSVFTGVDTQYF.

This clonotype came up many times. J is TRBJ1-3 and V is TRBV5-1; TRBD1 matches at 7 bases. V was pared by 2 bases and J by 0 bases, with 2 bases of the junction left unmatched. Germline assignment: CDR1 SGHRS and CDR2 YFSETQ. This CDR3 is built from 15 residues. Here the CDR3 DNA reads TGCGCCAGCAGCTTACAGGGGAGCTCTGGAAACACCATATATTTT. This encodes CASSLQGSSGNTIYF.

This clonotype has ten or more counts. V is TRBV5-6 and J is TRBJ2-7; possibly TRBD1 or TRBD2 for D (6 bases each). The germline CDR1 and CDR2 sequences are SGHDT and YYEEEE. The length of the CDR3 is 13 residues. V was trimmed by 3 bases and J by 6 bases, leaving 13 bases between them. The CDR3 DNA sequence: TGTGCCAGCAGCTGGAGGGGGGCGTCCGAGCAGTACTTC. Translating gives CASSWRGASEQYF.

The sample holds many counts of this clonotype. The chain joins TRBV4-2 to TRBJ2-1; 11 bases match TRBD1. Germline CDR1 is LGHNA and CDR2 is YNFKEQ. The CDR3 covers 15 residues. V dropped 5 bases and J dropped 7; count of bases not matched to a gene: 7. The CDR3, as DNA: TGTGCCAGCAGCACTACCCGGGACAGGGGGAATGAGCAGTTCTTC. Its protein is CASSTTRDRGNEQFF.

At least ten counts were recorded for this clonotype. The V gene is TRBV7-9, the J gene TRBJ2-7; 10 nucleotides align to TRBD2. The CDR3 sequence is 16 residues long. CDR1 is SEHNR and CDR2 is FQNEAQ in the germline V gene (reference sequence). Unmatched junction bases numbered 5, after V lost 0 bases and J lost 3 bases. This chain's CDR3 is CASSLALAGMYYEQYF. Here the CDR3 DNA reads TGTGCCAGCAGCTTAGCACTAGCGGGAATGTACTACGAGCAGTACTTC.

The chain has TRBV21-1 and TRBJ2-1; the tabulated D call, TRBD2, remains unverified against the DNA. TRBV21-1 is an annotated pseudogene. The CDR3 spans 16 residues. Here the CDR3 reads CASSKGEGSSYNEQFF. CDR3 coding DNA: TGTGCCAGCAGCAAAGGCGAGGGTAGCTCCTACAATGAGCAGTTCTTC.

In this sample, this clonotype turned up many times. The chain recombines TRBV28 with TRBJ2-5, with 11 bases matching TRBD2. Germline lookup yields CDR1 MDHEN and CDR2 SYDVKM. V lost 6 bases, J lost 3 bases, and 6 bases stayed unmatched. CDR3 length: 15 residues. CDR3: CASSGLAGGEETQYF. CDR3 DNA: TGTGCCAGCAGCGGGCTAGCGGGAGGTGAAGAGACCCAGTACTTC.

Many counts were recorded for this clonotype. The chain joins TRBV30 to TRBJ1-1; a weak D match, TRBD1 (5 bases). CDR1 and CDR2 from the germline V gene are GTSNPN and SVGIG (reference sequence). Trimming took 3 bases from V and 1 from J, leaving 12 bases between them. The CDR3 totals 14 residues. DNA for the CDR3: TGTGCCTGGAGAGCGCGGGGCAGGAACACTGAAGCTTTCTTT. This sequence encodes CAWRARGRNTEAFF.

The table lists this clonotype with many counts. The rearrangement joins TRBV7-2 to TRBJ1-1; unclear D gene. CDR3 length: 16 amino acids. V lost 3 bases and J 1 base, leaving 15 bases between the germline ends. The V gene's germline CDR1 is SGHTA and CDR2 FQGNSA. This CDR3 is CASSFPMEAENTEAFF. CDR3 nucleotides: TGTGCCAGCAGCTTCCCCATGGAGGCCGAGAACACTGAAGCTTTCTTT.

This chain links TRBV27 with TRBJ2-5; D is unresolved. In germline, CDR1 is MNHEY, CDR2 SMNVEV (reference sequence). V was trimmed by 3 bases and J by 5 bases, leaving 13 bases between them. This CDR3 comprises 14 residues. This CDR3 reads CASSFGTPWETQYF. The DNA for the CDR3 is TGTGCCAGCAGTTTTGGTACCCCATGGGAGACCCAGTACTTC.

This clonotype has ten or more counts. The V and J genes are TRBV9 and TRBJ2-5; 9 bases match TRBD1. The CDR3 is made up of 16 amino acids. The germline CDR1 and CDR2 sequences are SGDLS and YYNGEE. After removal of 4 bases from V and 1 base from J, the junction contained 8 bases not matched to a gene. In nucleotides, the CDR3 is TGTGCCAGCAGCCTGCCCGGACAGGGGATCCAAGAGACCCAGTACTTC. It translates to CASSLPGQGIQETQYF.

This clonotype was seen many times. This chain's CDR3 is CASSFVEGKETQYF. DNA for the CDR3: TGTGCCAGCAGCTTCGTAGAGGGGAAAGAGACCCAGTACTTC. The chain has TRBV7-9 and TRBJ2-5, with D perhaps TRBD1 or TRBD2 (5 bases each). The ends were cut back, 3 bases at V and 3 bases at J, with 11 bases in the middle. Per the germline V gene, CDR1 is SEHNR and CDR2 is FQNEAQ (reference sequence). The CDR3 is 14 amino acids.

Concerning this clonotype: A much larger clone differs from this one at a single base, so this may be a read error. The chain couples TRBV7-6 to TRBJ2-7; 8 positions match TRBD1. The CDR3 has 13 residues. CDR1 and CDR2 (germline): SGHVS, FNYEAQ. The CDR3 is CASSPTGVGERYF. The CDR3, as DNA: TGTGCCAGCAGCCCGACAGGGGTCGGCGAGCGGTACTTC.

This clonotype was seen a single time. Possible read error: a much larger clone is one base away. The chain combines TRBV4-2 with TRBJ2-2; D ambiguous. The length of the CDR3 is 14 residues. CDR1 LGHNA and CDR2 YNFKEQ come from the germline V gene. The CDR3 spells CASNQDLNTGELFF. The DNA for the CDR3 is TGTGCCAGCAACCAAGATTTAAACACCGGGGAGCTGTTTTTT.